These 19 T cell receptor beta chains originate from one sample sequenced in a study of read filtering for tumor transcriptome and immune sequencing. From roughly 390 ng of RNA, a library with molecular barcoded alpha/delta and beta/gamma adaptors was made. Each CDR3 protein is one row after TCRdb ran MiXCR on the reads. The repertoire holds over 250 distinct CDR3 sequences, with 71% as singletons. Sequenced: a population of CD138-negative cells sorted from bone marrow. The source is a donor aged 40 or older with multiple myeloma. This table probably holds off-target reads from a library built for another chain.

The chain employs TRBV29-1 and TRBJ2-1; TRBD1 matches at 12 bases. Trimming cost V 7 bases and J 6 bases; bases outside gene matches: 7. The germline CDR1 and CDR2 sequences are SQVTM and ANQGSEA. CDR3 length equals 14 residues. CDR3 coding DNA: TGCAGCGGCGGGGGGACAGGGGGCTTCAATGAGCAGTTCTTC. Its protein is CSGGGTGGFNEQFF.

The chain uses TRBV28 and TRBJ2-6, with D perhaps matching TRBD2 (6 bases). V lost 7 bases and J 0 bases, leaving 16 bases between the germline ends. Germline assignment: CDR1 MDHEN and CDR2 SYDVKM. The length of the CDR3 is 17 residues. In DNA form, the CDR3 reads TGTGCCAGCACCCAAGCGGGCAGATTCTCTGGGGCCAACGTCCTGACTTTC. Protein product: CASTQAGRFSGANVLTF.

The chain has TRBV2 and TRBJ2-5; TRBD2 agrees at 7 bases. V dropped 3 bases and J dropped 5; count of bases not matched to a gene: 6. This CDR3 spans 14 amino acids. CDR1 is SNHLY and CDR2 is FYNNEI in the germline V gene. The CDR3 nucleotides read TGTGCCAGCAGTGATTCCGGGGGAGGGGAGACCCAGTACTTC. This gives the protein CASSDSGGGETQYF. Filled out from reference TRBV2 and TRBJ2-5, the complete variable domain reads EPEVTQTPSHQVTQMGQEVILRCVPISNHLYFYWYRQILGQKVEFLVSFYNNEISEKSEIFDDQFSVERPDGSNFTLKIRSTKLEDSAMYFCASSDSGGGETQYFGPGTRLLVL.

This sequence joins TRBV11-2 and TRBJ2-1, with D possibly being TRBD2 (6 bases). This CDR3 is built from 15 residues. Germline-derived CDR1 and CDR2 are SGHAT and FQNNGV. The V and J ends lost 2 bases and 7 bases respectively, with 15 bases between them. DNA for the CDR3: TGTGCCAGCAGCTTATCCCCGGGAGTGGGGAATGAGCAGTTCTTC. The encoded protein is CASSLSPGVGNEQFF.

The chain recombines TRBV18 with TRBJ2-3; 11 positions match TRBD2. Germline assignment: CDR1 KGHSH and CDR2 LQKENI. The CDR3 extends over 16 amino acids. V lost 0 bases, J lost 8 bases, and 7 bases stayed unmatched. The CDR3 region has the DNA TGTGCCAGCTCACCACCTTCTCTAGCGGGAGGTGGTACGCAGTATTTT. The encoded protein is CASSPPSLAGGGTQYF.

This chain links TRBV6-6 with TRBJ2-1; tentatively, D is TRBD2 (6 bases). The germline gives CDR1 MNHNY, CDR2 SVGAGI (reference sequence). V lost 6 bases, J lost 4 bases, and 19 bases lay in between. The CDR3 runs to 16 residues. CDR3 sequence: CASSPTGRDTYNEQFF. The CDR3 DNA reads as TGTGCCAGCAGCCCCACGGGGCGGGATACTTACAATGAGCAGTTCTTC.

The chain couples TRBV20-1 to TRBJ2-3; D unclear. The germline V gene encodes CDR1 DFQATT and CDR2 SNEGSKA (reference sequence). The CDR3 covers 15 residues. V was clipped by 1 base and J by 0 bases, with 11 bases between them. The CDR3 protein is CSARASPHSTDTQYF. The CDR3, as DNA: TGCAGTGCTAGAGCCTCACCGCATAGCACAGATACGCAGTATTTT.

The rearrangement joins TRBV13 to TRBJ2-1; D may be TRBD1 (7 bases). The germline V and J ends were trimmed by 1 base and 2 bases, with 12 bases remaining between them. CDR1 and CDR2 (germline): PRHDT, FYEKMQ (reference sequence). This CDR3 contains 16 residues. The CDR3 sequence: CASSLVGGGTYNEQFF. In DNA form, the CDR3 reads TGTGCCAGCAGCTTAGTAGGAGGGGGCACCTACAATGAGCAGTTCTTC.

This rearrangement joins TRBV2 to TRBJ2-5; 9 bases are shared with TRBD2. The CDR3 consists of 15 residues. Germline V CDR1 and CDR2: SNHLY, FYNNEI. The ends lost 3 bases at V and 5 bases at J; junction bases unmatched: 7. Here the CDR3 reads CASSEGAGGGETQYF. CDR3 bases: TGTGCCAGCAGTGAGGGAGCGGGAGGCGGGGAGACCCAGTACTTC.

The chain links TRBV5-1 to TRBJ2-3; D remains unclear. The ends were cut back, 2 bases at V and 0 bases at J, with 10 bases in the middle. This CDR3 region has 15 residues. CDR1 and CDR2 (germline): SGHRS, YFSETQ. CDR3 amino acids: CASSFQLRSTDTQYF. The CDR3 nucleotides read TGCGCCAGCAGCTTCCAGCTCCGGAGCACAGATACGCAGTATTTT.

The rearrangement joins TRBV29-1 to TRBJ2-1, with D possibly matching TRBD1 (5 bases). Germline V lookup: CDR1 SQVTM, CDR2 ANQGSEA. V lost 7 bases to trimming and J lost 8 bases, with 21 bases between them. This CDR3 has 14 amino acids. In nucleotides, the CDR3 is TGCAGCGCCCAACCTGGGTCCCCCAGGGATGAGCAGTTCTTC. Translated, it gives CSAQPGSPRDEQFF.

The rearrangement joins TRBV20-1 to TRBJ2-5, with 8 bases that match TRBD1. With 0 bases clipped from V and 4 bases from J, the junction kept 4 bases outside the gene matches. Per the germline V gene, CDR1 is DFQATT and CDR2 is SNEGSKA (reference sequence). The CDR3 has 14 residues. The CDR3 coding sequence is TGCAGTGCTAGAGATCTGACAGGGGCAGAGACCCAGTACTTC. Protein sequence: CSARDLTGAETQYF.

Within the sample, this clonotype is hyperexpanded (1% or more). The chain carries TRBV3-1 and TRBJ2-2; D gene unclear. Trimming took off 0 bases at V and 3 bases at J, with 5 bases between the two ends. This CDR3 has 14 residues. CDR1 LGHDT and CDR2 YNNKEL come from the germline V gene (reference sequence). CDR3 amino acids: CASSQESHTGELFF. The CDR3 DNA reads as TGTGCCAGCAGCCAAGAATCCCACACCGGGGAGCTGTTTTTT.

The V and J genes are TRBV5-1 and TRBJ1-1, with D possibly TRBD1 on 5 matching bases. Trimming cost V 4 bases and J 2 bases, with 9 bases left between them. This CDR3 spans 13 amino acids. The germline V gene encodes CDR1 SGHRS and CDR2 YFSETQ. The CDR3 region has the DNA TGCGCCAGCAGCCTCGGGGGAAACACTGAAGCTTTCTTT. Protein product: CASSLGGNTEAFF.

This chain connects TRBV28 to TRBJ1-1; no reliable D call. This CDR3 is built from 16 residues. Germline values: CDR1 MDHEN, CDR2 SYDVKM. V gave up 5 bases and J gave up 10 bases, with 26 bases separating them. The DNA for the CDR3 is TGTGCCAGCAGTACTCTTCATATTCAAGGAAGCCCGAGAGCTTTCTTT. Translation: CASSTLHIQGSPRAFF.

This clonotype came up a few times. The J gene is TRBJ2-7, the V gene TRBV18, with 7 bases matching TRBD1. With V trimmed by 6 bases and J by 0 bases, 2 bases remained unmatched. Germline V lookup: CDR1 KGHSH, CDR2 LQKENI. The CDR3 loop spans 13 amino acids. For the CDR3, the DNA is TGTGCCAGCTCCGGACAGGACTCCTACGAGCAGTACTTC. This sequence encodes CASSGQDSYEQYF.

As concerns this clonotype: The CDR3 does not end in the conserved phenylalanine or tryptophan, so this is likely a read error. The chain uses TRBV4-1 and TRBJ1-1, with D possibly being TRBD1 (5 bases). The CDR3 extends over 14 amino acids. V gave up 3 bases and J gave up 2 bases, with 10 bases separating them. Germline CDR1 is MGHRA and CDR2 is YSYEKL. Here the CDR3 DNA reads TGCGCCAGCAGCCATGGGCAGGGAAACACTGAAGCTTTCTCT. Encoded protein: CASSHGQGNTEAFS.

J is TRBJ1-4 and V is TRBV20-1; no clear D. The V end was cut by 8 bases, the J end by 4 bases, with 14 bases between. The CDR3 sequence is 13 residues long. Germline loops: CDR1 DFQATT, CDR2 SNEGSKA (reference sequence). The CDR3 protein is CSQRSGYNEKLFF. DNA of the CDR3: TGCAGTCAACGATCGGGATATAATGAAAAACTGTTTTTT.

The chain couples TRBV5-1 to TRBJ2-5, with 7 bases identical to TRBD2. Trimming at V came to 5 bases and at J to 5 bases, leaving 21 bases not matched to a gene. The CDR3 runs 18 residues. Germline V gives CDR1 SGHRS, CDR2 YFSETQ. The CDR3: CASRPGRGMWEGGETQYF. DNA for the CDR3: TGCGCCAGCAGGCCAGGGCGCGGGATGTGGGAGGGCGGTGAGACCCAGTACTTC.